Included here is one TCR beta chain sequence, with context. Germline V CDR1 and CDR2: SGDLS, YYNGEE. The germline V and J ends were trimmed by 3 bases and 4 bases, with 13 bases remaining between them. This CDR3 has 14 amino acids. Participants' reported clinical history set cohort assignment. Measured with immunoSEQ multiplex PCR; TCRdb has only the in-frame clones, and not every one. The sample consists of a few hundred thousand clones, around 88% of them appearing once. This record comes from a study of blood T cell repertoires in COVID-19. Overall study: PBMCs, B-cell-depleted T cells, or T cells provided the cDNA or gDNA that made up the material.

This sequence was found in a woman aged 45-60 years with acute COVID-19. Material: PBMCs or T cells enriched from blood (not recorded which). The chain links TRBV9 to TRBJ1-1, with D tentatively TRBD1 (5 bases). The DNA for the CDR3 is TGTGCCAGCAGCGGCCCCCCCGGGGGCACTGAAGCTTTCTTT. Its translation: CASSGPPGGTEAFF. The entire variable domain, with the rest obtained from reference TRBV9 and TRBJ1-1, is as follows: DSGVTQTPKHLITATGQRVTLRCSPRSGDLSVYWYQQSLDQGLQFLIQYYNGEERAKGNILERFSAQQFPDLHSELNLSSLELGDSALYFCASSGPPGGTEAFFGQGTRLTVV.